These 18 T cell receptor beta chains originate from one sample sequenced in a study of T cell responses to AZD1222 COVID-19 vaccine. The table came from immunoSEQ multiplex PCR; TCRdb's copy has only in-frame clones and leaves some out. The table shows 80,000 to 95,000 clones, with roughly 90% occurring only once. Here the sequenced sample was peripheral blood, taken 28 days after the second AZD1222 dose. These receptors originate from an adult who received the AZD1222 COVID-19 vaccine.

The chain is built from TRBV6-5 and TRBJ1-2; no clear D gene. The CDR3 has 14 residues. Trimming removed 5 bases at V and 2 bases at J, with 12 bases between. Germline CDR1 reads MNHEY; CDR2 reads SVGAGI. CDR3 in DNA: TGTGCCAGCAGTCCACGGGCAGGAAACTATGGCTACACCTTC. Amino acids: CASSPRAGNYGYTF.

This chain's CDR3 is CASSLAGGNHEQYF. CDR3 nucleotide sequence: TGTGCCAGCAGCTTGGCAGGGGGAAATCACGAGCAGTACTTC. The gene calls are TRBV5-4 and TRBJ2-7; TRBD1 matches at 7 bases. The V segment lost 0 bases and the J segment 5 bases; nucleotides outside the gene matches: 5. This CDR3 contains 14 residues. CDR1 and CDR2 from the germline V gene are SGHNT and YYREEE (reference sequence).

This rearrangement joins TRBV27 to TRBJ2-7; 8 bases are a match to TRBD1. The CDR3 loop spans 14 amino acids. J gave up 0 bases and V 3 bases, and 1 base lay outside the gene matches. CDR1 and CDR2 (germline): MNHEY, SMNVEV (reference sequence). This chain's CDR3 is CASSLTGASYEQYF. CDR3 DNA sequence: TGTGCCAGCAGTTTGACAGGGGCCTCCTACGAGCAGTACTTC.

This clone showed up just a few times. V is TRBV2 and J is TRBJ1-5; D may be TRBD1 (5 bases). Germline V gene data show CDR1 as SNHLY and CDR2 as FYNNEI. The ends were cut back, 6 bases at V and 1 base at J, with 10 bases in the middle. The CDR3 runs to 14 residues. Here the CDR3 DNA reads TGTGCCAGCAGAGCCGGGGCGAGCAATCAGCCCCAGCATTTT. It translates to CASRAGASNQPQHF.

The CDR3 DNA follows: TGTGCCAGCAGTCCCCCTGGAGGCAATGAGCAGTTCTTC. Translated: CASSPPGGNEQFF. This chain links TRBV12-3 or TRBV12-4 with TRBJ2-1, with a weak D call TRBD2 (5 bases). This CDR3 is 13 amino acids long. With 5 bases removed from V and 6 bases from J, the gap between germline ends came to 11 bases.

J is TRBJ1-4 and V is TRBV7-6; D gene uncertain. Trimming stripped 5 bases from V and 5 bases from J, with 9 bases between. Germline CDR1 reads SGHVS; CDR2 reads FNYEAQ. The CDR3 sequence is 13 residues long. In DNA, the CDR3 is TGTGCCAGCAGCAAGGGCCCGAATGAAAAACTGTTTTTT. This gives the protein CASSKGPNEKLFF.

The J gene is TRBJ2-7, the V gene TRBV20-1; TRBD1 matches 7 bases. The V segment lost 3 bases and the J segment 2 bases; nucleotides outside the gene matches: 13. The CDR3 contains 16 residues. Germline loops: CDR1 DFQATT, CDR2 SNEGSKA (reference sequence). The DNA for the CDR3 is TGCAGTGCTAGTCCCTTATCCGGGACAGACCCCTACGAGCAGTACTTC. It encodes CSASPLSGTDPYEQYF.

This rearrangement joins TRBV25-1 to TRBJ1-1; 7 positions match TRBD1. The CDR3 contains 15 residues. Per the germline V gene, CDR1 is MGHDK and CDR2 is SYGVNS. J lost 4 bases, V lost 3 bases, and 8 bases had no gene match. In nucleotides, the CDR3 is TGTGCCAGCAGTGACACAGGGGAAAGGGGCACTGAAGCTTTCTTT. Protein: CASSDTGERGTEAFF.

V and J are TRBV9 and TRBJ2-3; TRBD1 matches 7 bases. The ends lost 0 bases at V and 1 base at J; junction bases unmatched: 2. CDR3 length: 15 residues. CDR1 SGDLS and CDR2 YYNGEE come from the germline V gene. The CDR3 spells CASSVGQGGTDTQYF. Here the CDR3 DNA reads TGTGCCAGCAGCGTAGGGCAGGGGGGCACAGATACGCAGTATTTT.

On this clone: The sample has other DNA sequences that encode this CDR3 too. The chain couples TRBV5-1 to TRBJ1-5, with D unclear. The CDR3 is 15 residues long. CDR1 and CDR2 (germline): SGHRS, YFSETQ. Trimming left V 0 bases short and J 0 bases short, with 7 bases between. As DNA, the CDR3 is TGCGCCAGCAGCTTGGATGGTTATAGCAATCAGCCCCAGCATTTT. Protein: CASSLDGYSNQPQHF.

V gene TRBV6-5 combines with J gene TRBJ1-2, with 7 bases aligning to TRBD1. Trimming cost V 5 bases and J 5 bases; bases outside gene matches: 8. The CDR3 runs 14 residues. The germline gives CDR1 MNHEY, CDR2 SVGAGI. The CDR3 protein is CASSPRQGTYGYTF. The CDR3 DNA follows: TGTGCCAGCAGTCCCCGACAGGGAACGTATGGCTACACCTTC.

The CDR3 DNA is TGTGCCAGCAGCTTTGGACTAGCGGGAGGAGTCCAAGAGACCCAGTACTTC. Its translation is CASSFGLAGGVQETQYF. This chain connects TRBV5-8 to TRBJ2-5, with 14 bases that match TRBD2. This CDR3 region has 17 residues. Germline values: CDR1 SGHTS, CDR2 YDEGEE. With V trimmed by 2 bases and J by 1 base, 4 bases remained unmatched.

J is TRBJ2-7 and V is TRBV19; D possibly corresponds to TRBD2 (6 bases). Germline CDR1 is LNHDA and CDR2 is SQIVND (reference sequence). The CDR3 covers 13 residues. The V gene lost 3 bases and the J gene lost 3 bases, with 9 bases spanning the gap. This CDR3 is CASSMTRLYEQYF. CDR3 sequence (DNA): TGTGCCAGTAGTATGACTAGACTCTACGAGCAGTACTTC.

This clone is a singleton in its sample. The chain carries TRBV5-1 and TRBJ2-7; 7 bases fit TRBD2. The CDR3 totals 15 residues. V gave up 3 bases and J gave up 0 bases; unmatched junction bases: 6. The germline CDR1 and CDR2 sequences are SGHRS and YFSETQ. CDR3 residues: CASSSTGGLSYEQYF. Written as DNA, the CDR3 is TGCGCCAGCAGCTCAACGGGAGGTCTCTCCTACGAGCAGTACTTC. The full variable domain, with the rest looked up from reference TRBV5-1 and TRBJ2-7, is KAGVTQTPRYLIKTRGQQVTLSCSPISGHRSVSWYQQTPGQGLQFLFEYFSETQRNKGNFPGRFSGRQFSNSRSEMNVSTLELGDSALYLCASSSTGGLSYEQYFGPGTRLTVT.

The chain has TRBV4-3 and TRBJ1-3, with 9 nucleotides matching TRBD1. CDR3 size: 15 residues. Germline assignment: CDR1 LGHNA and CDR2 YSLEER. Trimming cost V 8 bases and J 2 bases; bases outside gene matches: 7. The CDR3 region is CASGPGQGPGNTIYF. CDR3 DNA: TGCGCCAGCGGGCCGGGACAGGGACCTGGAAACACCATATATTTT.

V usage is TRBV7-9 and J usage is TRBJ1-1, with 7 positions matching TRBD1. Trimming cost V 6 bases and J 1 base; bases outside gene matches: 11. Germline values: CDR1 SEHNR, CDR2 FQNEAQ (reference sequence). CDR3 length: 16 amino acids. The CDR3 sequence is CASRPLLGTENTEAFF. The CDR3 nucleotides read TGTGCCAGCAGGCCCCTCTTGGGGACAGAGAACACTGAAGCTTTCTTT.

This chain uses TRBV4-3 with TRBJ1-2; D is unclear. The germline V gene encodes CDR1 LGHNA and CDR2 YSLEER. CDR3 length equals 15 residues. V was trimmed by 3 bases and J by 2 bases, leaving 13 bases between them. In DNA, the CDR3 is TGCGCCAGCAGCCATAGGAGGGAGGGAAACTATGGCTACACCTTC. Translated, it gives CASSHRREGNYGYTF.

This clone was detected once. The chain combines TRBV2 with TRBJ1-1; TRBD1 matches 7 bases. V was clipped by 7 bases and J by 1 base; unmatched bases: 3. CDR1 is SNHLY and CDR2 is FYNNEI in the germline V gene. The CDR3 totals 13 residues. CDR3 DNA sequence: TGTGCCAGCACCCGGGACAGGAACACTGAAGCTTTCTTT. It specifies CASTRDRNTEAFF.